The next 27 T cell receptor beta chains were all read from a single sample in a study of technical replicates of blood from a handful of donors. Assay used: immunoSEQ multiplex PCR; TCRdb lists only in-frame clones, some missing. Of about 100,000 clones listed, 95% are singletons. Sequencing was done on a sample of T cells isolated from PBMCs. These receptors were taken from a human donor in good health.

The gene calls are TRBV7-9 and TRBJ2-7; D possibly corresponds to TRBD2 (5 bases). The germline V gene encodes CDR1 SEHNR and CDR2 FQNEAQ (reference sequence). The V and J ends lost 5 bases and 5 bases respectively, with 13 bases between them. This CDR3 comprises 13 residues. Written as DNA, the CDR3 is TGTGCCAGCAGCCCGACCGGGGAACACGAGCAGTACTTC. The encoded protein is CASSPTGEHEQYF.

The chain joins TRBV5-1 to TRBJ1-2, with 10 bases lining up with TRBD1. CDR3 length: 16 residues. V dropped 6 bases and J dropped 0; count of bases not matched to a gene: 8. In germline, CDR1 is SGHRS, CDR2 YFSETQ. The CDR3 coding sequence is TGCGCCAGCAACCCCGGGACAGGGGATTCTAACTATGGCTACACCTTC. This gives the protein CASNPGTGDSNYGYTF.

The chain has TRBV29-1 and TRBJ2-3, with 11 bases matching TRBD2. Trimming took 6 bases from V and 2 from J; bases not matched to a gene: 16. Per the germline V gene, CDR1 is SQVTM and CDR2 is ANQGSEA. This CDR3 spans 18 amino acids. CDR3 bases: TGCAGCGTCGCTAGCGGGAGGCCACATAACCCAAACACAGATACGCAGTATTTT. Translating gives CSVASGRPHNPNTDTQYF.

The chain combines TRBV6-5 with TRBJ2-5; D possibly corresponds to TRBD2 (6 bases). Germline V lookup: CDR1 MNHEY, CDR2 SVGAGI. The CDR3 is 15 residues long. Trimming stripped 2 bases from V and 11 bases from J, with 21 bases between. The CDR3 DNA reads TGTGCCAGCAGTTACGCCCCGGGACTCATGGTAGAGCAGTACTTC. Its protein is CASSYAPGLMVEQYF.

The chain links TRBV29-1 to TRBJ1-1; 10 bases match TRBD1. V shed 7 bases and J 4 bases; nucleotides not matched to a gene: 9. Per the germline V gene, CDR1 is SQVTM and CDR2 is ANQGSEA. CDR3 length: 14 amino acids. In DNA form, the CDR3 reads TGCAGCGGGGAAAGGACAGGGGGGAGCACTGAAGCTTTCTTT. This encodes CSGERTGGSTEAFF.

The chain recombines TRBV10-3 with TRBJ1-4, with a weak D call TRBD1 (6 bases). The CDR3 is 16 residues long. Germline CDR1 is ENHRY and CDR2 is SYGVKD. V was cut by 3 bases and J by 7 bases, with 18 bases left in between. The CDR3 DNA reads TGTGCCATCAGTGATTGGGACACCTTGGGGGTTGAAAAACTGTTTTTT. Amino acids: CAISDWDTLGVEKLFF.

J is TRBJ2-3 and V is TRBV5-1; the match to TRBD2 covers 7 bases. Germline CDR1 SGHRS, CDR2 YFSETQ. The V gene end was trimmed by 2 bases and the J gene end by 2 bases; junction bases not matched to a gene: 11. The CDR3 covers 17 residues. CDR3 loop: CASSFHRLAEVTDTQYF. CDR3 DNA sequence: TGCGCCAGCAGCTTTCATCGACTAGCCGAGGTCACAGATACGCAGTATTTT.

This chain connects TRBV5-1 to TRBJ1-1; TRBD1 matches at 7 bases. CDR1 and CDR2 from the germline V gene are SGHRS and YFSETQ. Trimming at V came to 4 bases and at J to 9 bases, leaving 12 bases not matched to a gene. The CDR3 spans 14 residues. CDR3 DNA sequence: TGCGCCAGCAGCGGGGCAGGGGGGACAGATAAAGCTTTCTTT. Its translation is CASSGAGGTDKAFF.

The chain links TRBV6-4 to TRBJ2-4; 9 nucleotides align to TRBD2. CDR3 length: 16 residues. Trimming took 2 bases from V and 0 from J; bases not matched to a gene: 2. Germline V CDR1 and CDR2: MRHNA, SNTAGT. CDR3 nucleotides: TGTGCCAGCAGTGACCGCGGGAGGGGAGCCAAAAACATTCAGTACTTC. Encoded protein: CASSDRGRGAKNIQYF.

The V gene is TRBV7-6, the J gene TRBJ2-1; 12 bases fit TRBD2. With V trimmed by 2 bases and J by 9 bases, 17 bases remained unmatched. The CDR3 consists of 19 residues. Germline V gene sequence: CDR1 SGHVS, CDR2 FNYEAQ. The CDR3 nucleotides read TGTGCCAGCAGCTTAATCCTAGCGGGAGGGGGGTCAGTCGGTAGTGAGCAGTTCTTC. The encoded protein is CASSLILAGGGSVGSEQFF. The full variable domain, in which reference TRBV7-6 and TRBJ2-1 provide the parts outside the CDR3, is GAGVSQSPRYKVTKRGQDVALRCDPISGHVSLYWYRQALGQGPEFLTYFNYEAQQDKSGLPNDRFSAERPEGSISTLTIQRTEQRDSAMYRCASSLILAGGGSVGSEQFFGPGTRLTVL.

CDR3 bases: TGTGCCAGCAGCGCTAATACAGGGAACTATGGCTACACCTTC. This encodes CASSANTGNYGYTF. The J gene is TRBJ1-2, the V gene TRBV9; D is perhaps TRBD1 (6 bases). V was clipped by 3 bases and J by 2 bases, with 11 bases between them. CDR1 and CDR2 (germline): SGDLS, YYNGEE. This CDR3 spans 14 amino acids.

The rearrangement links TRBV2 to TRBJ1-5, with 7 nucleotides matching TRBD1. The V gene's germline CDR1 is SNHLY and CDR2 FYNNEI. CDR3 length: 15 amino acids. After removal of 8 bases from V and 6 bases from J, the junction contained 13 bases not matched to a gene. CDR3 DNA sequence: TGTGCCAGCGACGGAATTAGGACAGGAACTCAGCCCCAGCATTTT. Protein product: CASDGIRTGTQPQHF.

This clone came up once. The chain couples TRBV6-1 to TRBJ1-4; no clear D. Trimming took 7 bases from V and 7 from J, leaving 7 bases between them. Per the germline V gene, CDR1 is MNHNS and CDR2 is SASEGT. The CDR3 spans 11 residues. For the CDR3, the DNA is TGTGCCAGCATTGTCGGTGAAAAACTGTTTTTT. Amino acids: CASIVGEKLFF.

CDR3 in amino acids: CASSRGGIYYEQYF. DNA of the CDR3: TGTGCCAGTAGTCGAGGCGGAATATACTACGAGCAGTACTTC. The chain is built from TRBV19 and TRBJ2-7; unclear D gene. The CDR3 has 14 amino acids. V gave up 5 bases and J gave up 3 bases, with 14 bases separating them. CDR1 is LNHDA, CDR2 SQIVND, per germline (reference sequence).

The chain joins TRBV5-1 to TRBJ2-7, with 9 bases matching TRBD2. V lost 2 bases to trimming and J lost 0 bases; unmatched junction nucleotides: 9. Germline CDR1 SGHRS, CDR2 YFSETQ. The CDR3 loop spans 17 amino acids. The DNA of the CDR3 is TGCGCCAGCAGCTTACTCGCTCTTAGCGGGAGCTCCTACGAGCAGTACTTC. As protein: CASSLLALSGSSYEQYF. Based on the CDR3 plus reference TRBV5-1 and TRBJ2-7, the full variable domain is KAGVTQTPRYLIKTRGQQVTLSCSPISGHRSVSWYQQTPGQGLQFLFEYFSETQRNKGNFPGRFSGRQFSNSRSEMNVSTLELGDSALYLCASSLLALSGSSYEQYFGPGTRLTVT.

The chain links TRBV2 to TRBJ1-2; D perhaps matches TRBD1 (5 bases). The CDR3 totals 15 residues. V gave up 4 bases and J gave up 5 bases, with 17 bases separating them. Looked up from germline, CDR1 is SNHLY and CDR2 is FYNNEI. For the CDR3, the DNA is TGTGCCAGCAGTGCCCGACAAGGGGTGGGATATGGCTACACCTTC. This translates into CASSARQGVGYGYTF.

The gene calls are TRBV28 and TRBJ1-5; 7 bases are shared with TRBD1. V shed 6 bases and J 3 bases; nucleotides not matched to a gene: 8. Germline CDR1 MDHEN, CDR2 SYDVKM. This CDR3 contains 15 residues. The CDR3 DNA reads TGTGCCAGCAGGTTCCGGGACAGAGACAATCAGCCCCAGCATTTT. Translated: CASRFRDRDNQPQHF.

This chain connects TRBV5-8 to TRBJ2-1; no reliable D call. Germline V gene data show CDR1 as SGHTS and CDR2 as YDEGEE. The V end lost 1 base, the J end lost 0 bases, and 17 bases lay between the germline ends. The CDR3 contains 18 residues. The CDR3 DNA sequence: TGTGCCAGCAGCTTGTTAACTGGATTAGGAGCCTCCTACAATGAGCAGTTCTTC. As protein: CASSLLTGLGASYNEQFF.

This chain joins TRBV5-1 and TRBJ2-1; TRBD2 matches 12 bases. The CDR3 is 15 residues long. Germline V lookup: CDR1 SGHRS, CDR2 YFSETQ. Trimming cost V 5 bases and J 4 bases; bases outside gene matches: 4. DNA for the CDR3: TGCGCCAGCAGTCCTAGCGGGGGGGCATACAATGAGCAGTTCTTC. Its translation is CASSPSGGAYNEQFF.

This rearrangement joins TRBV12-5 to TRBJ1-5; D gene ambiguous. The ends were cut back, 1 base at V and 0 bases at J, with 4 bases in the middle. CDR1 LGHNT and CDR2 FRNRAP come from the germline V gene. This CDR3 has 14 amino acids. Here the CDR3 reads CASGLAYSNQPQHF. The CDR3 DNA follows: TGTGCTAGTGGTTTGGCCTATAGCAATCAGCCCCAGCATTTT.

The CDR3: CASSQGFSGNSYNEQFF. For the CDR3, the DNA is TGTGCCAGCAGCCAAGGTTTTAGCGGGAACTCCTACAATGAGCAGTTCTTC. The chain recombines TRBV14 with TRBJ2-1, with 8 bases lining up with TRBD2. CDR1 is SGHDN, CDR2 FVKESK, per germline. V trimming: 1 base; J trimming: 0 bases; junction bases outside the gene matches: 5. The CDR3 is made up of 17 amino acids. Looking up the rest from reference TRBV14 and TRBJ2-1 gives the full variable domain: EAGVTQFPSHSVIEKGQTVTLRCDPISGHDNLYWYRRVMGKEIKFLLHFVKESKQDESGMPNNRFLAERTGGTYSTLKVQPAELEDSGVYFCASSQGFSGNSYNEQFFGPGTRLTVL.

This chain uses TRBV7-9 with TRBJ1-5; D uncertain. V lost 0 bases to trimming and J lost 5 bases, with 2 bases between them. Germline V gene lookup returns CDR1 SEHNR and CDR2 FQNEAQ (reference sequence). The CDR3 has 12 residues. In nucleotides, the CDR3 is TGTGCCAGCAGCTTAGCCGATCAGCCCCAGCATTTT. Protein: CASSLADQPQHF.

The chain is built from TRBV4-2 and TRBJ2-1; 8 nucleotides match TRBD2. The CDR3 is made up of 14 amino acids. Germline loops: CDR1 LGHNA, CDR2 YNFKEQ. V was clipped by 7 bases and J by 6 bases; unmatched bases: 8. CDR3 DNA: TGTGCCAGCAATTCAGCGGGAGCCGGCAATGAGCAGTTCTTC. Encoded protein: CASNSAGAGNEQFF.

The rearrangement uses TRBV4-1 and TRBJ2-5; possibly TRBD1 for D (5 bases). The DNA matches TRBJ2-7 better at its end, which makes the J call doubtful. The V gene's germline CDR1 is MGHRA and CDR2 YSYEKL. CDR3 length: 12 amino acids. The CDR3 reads CASSPSGHEQYF. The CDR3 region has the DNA TGCGCCAGCAGCCCGTCAGGGCACGAGCAGTACTTC.

The CDR3 region is CASSLVGNEKLFF. The CDR3 bases are TGTGCCAGCAGCTTGGTCGGTAATGAAAAACTGTTTTTT. V usage is TRBV5-4 and J usage is TRBJ1-4; D is undetermined. CDR1 is SGHNT, CDR2 YYREEE, per germline (reference sequence). Deletions cut 0 bases from V and 4 bases from J, with 4 bases between. This CDR3 has 13 amino acids. The full variable domain, with the rest looked up from reference TRBV5-4 and TRBJ1-4, is ETGVTQSPTHLIKTRGQQVTLRCSSQSGHNTVSWYQQALGQGPQFIFQYYREEENGRGNFPPRFSGLQFPNYSSELNVNALELDDSALYLCASSLVGNEKLFFGSGTQLSVL.

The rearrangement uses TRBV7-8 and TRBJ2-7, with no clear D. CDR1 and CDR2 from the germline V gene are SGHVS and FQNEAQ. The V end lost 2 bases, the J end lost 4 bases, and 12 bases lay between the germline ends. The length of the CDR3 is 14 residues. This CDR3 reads CASSLPARSYEQYF. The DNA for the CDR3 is TGTGCCAGCAGCTTACCGGCCAGGTCTTACGAGCAGTACTTC.

In DNA, the CDR3 is TGTGCCAGCAGCCCCGACATACATCAAGAGACCCAGTACTTC. Its translation is CASSPDIHQETQYF. The V call is TRBV7-9, the J call TRBJ2-5; D is unresolved. This CDR3 has 14 amino acids. Trimming shortened V by 5 bases and J by 2 bases, and 12 bases separated the two germline ends. The germline CDR1 and CDR2 sequences are SEHNR and FQNEAQ (reference sequence).